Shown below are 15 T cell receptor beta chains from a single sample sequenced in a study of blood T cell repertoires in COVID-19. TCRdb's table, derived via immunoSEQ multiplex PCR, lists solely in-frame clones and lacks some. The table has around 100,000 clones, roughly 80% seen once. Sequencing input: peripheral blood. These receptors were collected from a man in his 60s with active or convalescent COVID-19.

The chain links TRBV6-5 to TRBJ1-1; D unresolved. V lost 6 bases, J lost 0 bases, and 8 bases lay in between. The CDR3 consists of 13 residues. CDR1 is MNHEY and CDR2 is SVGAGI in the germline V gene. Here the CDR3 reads CASSHLVNTEAFF. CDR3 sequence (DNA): TGTGCCAGCAGCCACCTAGTGAACACTGAAGCTTTCTTT.

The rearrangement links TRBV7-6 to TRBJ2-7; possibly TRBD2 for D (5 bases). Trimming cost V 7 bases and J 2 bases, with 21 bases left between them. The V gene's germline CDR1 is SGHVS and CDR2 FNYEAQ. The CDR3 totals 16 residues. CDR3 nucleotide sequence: TGTGCCAGCACCCAACGAATCCGAGCGGAAGCCTACGAGCAGTACTTC. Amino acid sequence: CASTQRIRAEAYEQYF. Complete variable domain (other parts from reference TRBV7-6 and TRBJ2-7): GAGVSQSPRYKVTKRGQDVALRCDPISGHVSLYWYRQALGQGPEFLTYFNYEAQQDKSGLPNDRFSAERPEGSISTLTIQRTEQRDSAMYRCASTQRIRAEAYEQYFGPGTRLTVT.

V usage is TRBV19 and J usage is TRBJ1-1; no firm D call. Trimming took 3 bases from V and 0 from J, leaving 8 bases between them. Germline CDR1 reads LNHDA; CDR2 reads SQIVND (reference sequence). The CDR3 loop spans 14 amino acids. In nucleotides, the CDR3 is TGTGCCAGTAGTATGACCGGGATGAACACTGAAGCTTTCTTT. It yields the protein CASSMTGMNTEAFF.

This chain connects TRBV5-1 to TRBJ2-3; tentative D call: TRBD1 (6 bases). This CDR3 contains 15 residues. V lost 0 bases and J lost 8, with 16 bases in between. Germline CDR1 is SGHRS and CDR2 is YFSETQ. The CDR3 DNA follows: TGCGCCAGCAGCTTGGATTCGACAGGTCCGGTTACGCAGTATTTT. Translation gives CASSLDSTGPVTQYF.

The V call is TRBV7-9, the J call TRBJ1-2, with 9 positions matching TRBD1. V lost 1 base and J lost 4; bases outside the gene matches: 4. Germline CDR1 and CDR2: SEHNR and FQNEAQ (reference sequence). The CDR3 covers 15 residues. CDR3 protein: CASSLGTGESYGYTF. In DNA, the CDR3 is TGTGCCAGCAGCTTAGGGACAGGGGAAAGCTATGGCTACACCTTC.

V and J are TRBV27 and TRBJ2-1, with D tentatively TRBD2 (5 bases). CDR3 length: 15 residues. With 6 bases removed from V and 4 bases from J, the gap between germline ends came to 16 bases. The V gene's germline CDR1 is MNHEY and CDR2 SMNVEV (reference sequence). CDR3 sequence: CASSRRGGSYNEQFF. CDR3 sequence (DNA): TGTGCCAGCAGCCGCCGGGGTGGCAGTTACAATGAGCAGTTCTTC.

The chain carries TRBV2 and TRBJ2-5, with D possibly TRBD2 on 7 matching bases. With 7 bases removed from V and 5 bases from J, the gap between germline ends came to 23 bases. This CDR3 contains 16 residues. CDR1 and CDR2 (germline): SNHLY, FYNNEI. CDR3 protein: CASTRGVRGAGETQYF. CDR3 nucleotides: TGTGCCAGCACCCGGGGGGTCCGGGGGGCTGGGGAGACCCAGTACTTC. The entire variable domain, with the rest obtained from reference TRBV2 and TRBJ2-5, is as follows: EPEVTQTPSHQVTQMGQEVILRCVPISNHLYFYWYRQILGQKVEFLVSFYNNEISEKSEIFDDQFSVERPDGSNFTLKIRSTKLEDSAMYFCASTRGVRGAGETQYFGPGTRLLVL.

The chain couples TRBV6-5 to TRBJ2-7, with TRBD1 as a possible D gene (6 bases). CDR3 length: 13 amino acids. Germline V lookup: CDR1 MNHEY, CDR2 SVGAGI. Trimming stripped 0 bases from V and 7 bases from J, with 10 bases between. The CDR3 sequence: CASSYSGTGEQYV. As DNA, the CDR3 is TGTGCCAGCAGTTACTCGGGTACAGGGGAGCAGTACGTC.

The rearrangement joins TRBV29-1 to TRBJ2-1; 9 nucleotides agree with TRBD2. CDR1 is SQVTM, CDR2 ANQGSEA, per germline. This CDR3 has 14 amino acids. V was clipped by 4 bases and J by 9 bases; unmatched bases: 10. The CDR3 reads CSVGAGGVGREQFF. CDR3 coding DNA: TGCAGCGTTGGAGCGGGAGGAGTGGGGCGTGAGCAGTTCTTC.

CDR3 bases: TGTGCCAGCAGCGTGGGAATTTCGGACAGGGTGGGAGAGACCCAGTACTTC. The encoded protein is CASSVGISDRVGETQYF. The chain employs TRBV9 and TRBJ2-5; TRBD1 matches at 8 bases. Germline-derived CDR1 and CDR2 are SGDLS and YYNGEE. CDR3 length equals 17 residues. With V trimmed by 2 bases and J by 4 bases, 13 bases remained unmatched.

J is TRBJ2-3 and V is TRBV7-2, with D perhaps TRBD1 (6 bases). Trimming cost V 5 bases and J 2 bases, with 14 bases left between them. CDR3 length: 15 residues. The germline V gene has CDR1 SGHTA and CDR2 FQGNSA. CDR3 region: CASSPDRLPTDTQYF. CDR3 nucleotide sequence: TGTGCCAGCAGCCCAGACAGGTTACCCACAGATACGCAGTATTTT.

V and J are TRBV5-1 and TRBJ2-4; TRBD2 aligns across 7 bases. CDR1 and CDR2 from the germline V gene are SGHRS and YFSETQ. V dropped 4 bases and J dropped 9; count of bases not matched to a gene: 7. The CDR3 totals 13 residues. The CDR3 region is CASSRRGEGIQYF. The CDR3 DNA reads TGCGCCAGCAGCCGCCGAGGGGAGGGCATTCAGTACTTC.

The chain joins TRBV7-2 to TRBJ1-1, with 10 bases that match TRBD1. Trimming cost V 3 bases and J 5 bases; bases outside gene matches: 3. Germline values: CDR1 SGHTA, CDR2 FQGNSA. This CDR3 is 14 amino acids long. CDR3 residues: CASSFGTGVTEAFF. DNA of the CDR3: TGTGCCAGCAGCTTTGGGACAGGGGTGACTGAAGCTTTCTTT.

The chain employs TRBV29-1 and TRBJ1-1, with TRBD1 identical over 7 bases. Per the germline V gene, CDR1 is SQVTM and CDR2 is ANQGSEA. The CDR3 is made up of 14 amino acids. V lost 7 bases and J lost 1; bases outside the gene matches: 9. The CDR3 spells CSASLRTGNTEAFF. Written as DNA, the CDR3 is TGCAGCGCTTCCTTGAGGACAGGGAACACTGAAGCTTTCTTT.

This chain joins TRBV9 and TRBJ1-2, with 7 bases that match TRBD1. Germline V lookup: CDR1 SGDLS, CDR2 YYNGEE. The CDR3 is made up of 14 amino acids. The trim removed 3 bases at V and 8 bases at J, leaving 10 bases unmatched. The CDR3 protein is CASSGLQGKRGYTF. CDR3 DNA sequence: TGTGCCAGCAGCGGATTACAGGGGAAACGAGGCTACACCTTC.